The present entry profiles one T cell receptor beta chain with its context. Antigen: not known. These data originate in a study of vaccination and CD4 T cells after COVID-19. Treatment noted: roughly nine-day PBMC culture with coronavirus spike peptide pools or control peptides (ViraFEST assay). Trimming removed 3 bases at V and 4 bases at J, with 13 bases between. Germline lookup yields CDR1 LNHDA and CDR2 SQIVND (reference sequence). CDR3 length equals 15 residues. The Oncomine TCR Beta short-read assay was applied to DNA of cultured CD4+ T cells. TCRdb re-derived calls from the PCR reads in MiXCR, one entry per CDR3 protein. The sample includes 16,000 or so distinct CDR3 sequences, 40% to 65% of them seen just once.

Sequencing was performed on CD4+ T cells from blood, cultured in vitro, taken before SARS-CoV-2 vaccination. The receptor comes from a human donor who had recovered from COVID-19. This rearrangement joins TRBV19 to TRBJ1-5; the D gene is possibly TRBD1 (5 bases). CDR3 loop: CASSIVTDRNQPQHF. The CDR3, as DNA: TGTGCCAGTAGTATTGTCACCGACAGAAATCAGCCCCAGCATTTT. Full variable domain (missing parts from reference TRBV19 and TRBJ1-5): DGGITQSPKYLFRKEGQNVTLSCEQNLNHDAMYWYRQDPGQGLRLIYYSQIVNDFQKGDIAEGYSVSREKKESFPLTVTSAQKNPTAFYLCASSIVTDRNQPQHFGDGTRLSIL.